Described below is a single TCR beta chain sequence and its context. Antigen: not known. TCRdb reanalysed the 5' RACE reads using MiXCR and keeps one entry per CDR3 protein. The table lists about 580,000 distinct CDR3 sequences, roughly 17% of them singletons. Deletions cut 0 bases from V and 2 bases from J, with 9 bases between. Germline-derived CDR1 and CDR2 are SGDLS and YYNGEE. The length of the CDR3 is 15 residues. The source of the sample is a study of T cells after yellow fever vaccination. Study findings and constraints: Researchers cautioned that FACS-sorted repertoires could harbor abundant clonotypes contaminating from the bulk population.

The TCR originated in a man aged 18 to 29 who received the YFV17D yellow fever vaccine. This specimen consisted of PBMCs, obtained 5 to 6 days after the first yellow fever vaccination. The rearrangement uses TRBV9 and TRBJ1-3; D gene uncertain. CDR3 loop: CASSVAPATGNTIYF. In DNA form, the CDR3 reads TGTGCCAGCAGCGTAGCCCCGGCCACTGGAAACACCATATATTTT.